The clone carrying this T cell receptor beta chain was seen a handful of times. What it binds is not known. Sample-barcoded 5' priming and a J-beta primer mix drove a second PCR of roughly 7 to 11 cycles. Samples each returned at least 2.5 million CDR3-containing paired-end reads. TCRdb recomputed calls from the 5' RACE reads with MiXCR, one row per CDR3 protein. Here the sample spans hundreds of thousands of distinct CDR3 sequences, about 34% being singletons. The data belong to a study of blood T cells in healthy people across ages. A minimum of 6 micrograms of total RNA was extracted per sample. Germline CDR1 SGDLS, CDR2 YYNGEE. The CDR3 runs to 16 residues. V shed 2 bases, J shed 2 bases, and the junction held 8 bases outside the gene matches. Findings and limits, study-wide: Naive CD4+ cell counts and diversity both ran higher in long-lived than in aged donors. The study found TCR beta diversity correlated strongly with naive T cell percentage.

Sequencing was performed on blood. The chain links TRBV9 to TRBJ2-3, with 7 bases aligning to TRBD1. The sequence derives from a man younger than 35 in good health. CDR3 sequence: CASSVSVGTVTDTQYF. The CDR3 nucleotides are TGTGCCAGCAGCGTCTCAGTGGGGACAGTCACAGATACGCAGTATTTT.